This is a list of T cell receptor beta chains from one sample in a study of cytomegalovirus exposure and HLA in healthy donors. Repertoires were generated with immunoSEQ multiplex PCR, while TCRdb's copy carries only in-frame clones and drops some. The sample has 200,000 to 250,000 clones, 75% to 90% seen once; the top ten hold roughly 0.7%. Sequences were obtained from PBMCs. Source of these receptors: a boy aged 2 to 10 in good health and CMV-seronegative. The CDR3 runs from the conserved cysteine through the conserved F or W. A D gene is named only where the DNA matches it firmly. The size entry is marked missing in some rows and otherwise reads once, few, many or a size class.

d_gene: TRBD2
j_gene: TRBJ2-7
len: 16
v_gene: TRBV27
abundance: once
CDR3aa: CASSSPWTSGSREQYF
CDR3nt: TGTGCCAGCAGTTCCCCTTGGACTAGCGGGAGTCGCGAGCAGTACTTC

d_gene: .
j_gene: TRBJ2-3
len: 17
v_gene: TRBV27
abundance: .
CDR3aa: CASSLSPGLYYTDTQYF
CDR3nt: TGTGCCAGCAGTTTATCTCCGGGATTATATTACACAGATACGCAGTATTTT

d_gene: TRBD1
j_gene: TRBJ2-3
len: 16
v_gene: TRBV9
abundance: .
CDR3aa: CASSPLPGQGADTQYF
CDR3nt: TGTGCCAGCAGCCCACTTCCGGGACAGGGAGCAGATACGCAGTATTTT

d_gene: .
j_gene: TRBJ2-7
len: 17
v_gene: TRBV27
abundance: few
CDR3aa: CASSKLGRTVRLYEQYF
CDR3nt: TGTGCCAGCAGTAAATTGGGGCGGACAGTTCGTTTGTACGAGCAGTACTTC

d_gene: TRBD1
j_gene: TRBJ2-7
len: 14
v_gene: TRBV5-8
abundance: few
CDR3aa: CASSGRQGTHEQYF
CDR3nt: TGTGCCAGCAGTGGGAGACAGGGGACCCACGAGCAGTACTTC

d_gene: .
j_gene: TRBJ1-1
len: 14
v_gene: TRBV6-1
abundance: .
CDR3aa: CASGNTYGDTEAFF
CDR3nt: TGTGCCAGCGGAAACACCTACGGGGACACTGAAGCTTTCTTT

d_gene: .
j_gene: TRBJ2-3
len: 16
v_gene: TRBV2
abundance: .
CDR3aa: CASSEGGGSPPDTQYF
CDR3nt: TGTGCCAGCAGTGAAGGGGGCGGATCCCCCCCAGATACGCAGTATTTT

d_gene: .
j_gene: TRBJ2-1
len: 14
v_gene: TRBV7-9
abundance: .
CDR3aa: CASSPRLSYNEQFF
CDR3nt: TGTGCCAGCAGCCCCCGTCTAAGCTACAATGAGCAGTTCTTC

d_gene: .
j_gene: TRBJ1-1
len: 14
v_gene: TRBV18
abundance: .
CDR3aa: CASSPWQGGDEAFF
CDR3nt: TGTGCCAGCTCACCGTGGCAGGGAGGGGATGAAGCTTTCTTT

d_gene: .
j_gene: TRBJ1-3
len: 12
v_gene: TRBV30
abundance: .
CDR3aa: CAWSGISGSIYF
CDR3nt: TGTGCCTGGAGTGGGATTTCGGGGAGCATATATTTT

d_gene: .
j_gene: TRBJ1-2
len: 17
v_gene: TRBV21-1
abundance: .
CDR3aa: CASSNVLRTGRPLGYTF
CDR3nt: TGTGCCAGCAGCAACGTTCTCCGGACAGGCCGACCCCTTGGCTACACCTTC

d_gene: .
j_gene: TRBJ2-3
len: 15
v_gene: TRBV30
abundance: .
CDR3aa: CAWKGGWGQPDTQYF
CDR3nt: TGTGCCTGGAAGGGTGGCTGGGGGCAACCAGATACGCAGTATTTT

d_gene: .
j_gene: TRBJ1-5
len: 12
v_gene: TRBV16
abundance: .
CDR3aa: CASSALGGNQHF
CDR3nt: TGTGCCAGCAGCGCCCTCGGGGGTAACCAGCATTTT

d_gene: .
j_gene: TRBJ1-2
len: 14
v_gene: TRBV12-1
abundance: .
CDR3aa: CASSSGQGPRGYTF
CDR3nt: TGTGCCAGCAGCTCTGGACAGGGTCCAAGGGGCTACACCTTC

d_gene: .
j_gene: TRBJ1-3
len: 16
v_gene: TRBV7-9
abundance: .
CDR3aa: CASSLRGRNSGNTIYF
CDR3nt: TGTGCCAGCAGCTTAAGGGGCAGGAACTCTGGAAACACCATATATTTT

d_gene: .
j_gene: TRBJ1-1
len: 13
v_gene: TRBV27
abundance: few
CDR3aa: CASSLSGDTEAFF
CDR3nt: TGTGCCAGCAGTTTATCAGGGGATACTGAAGCTTTCTTT

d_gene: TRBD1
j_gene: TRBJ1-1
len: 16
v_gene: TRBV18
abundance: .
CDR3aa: CASSPPAGQGGTEAFF
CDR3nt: TGTGCCAGCTCACCTCCCGCGGGACAGGGGGGGACTGAAGCTTTCTTT

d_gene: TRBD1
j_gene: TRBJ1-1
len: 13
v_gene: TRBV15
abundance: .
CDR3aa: CATSSTGGTEAFF
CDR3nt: TGTGCCACCAGCAGCACAGGGGGAACTGAAGCTTTCTTT

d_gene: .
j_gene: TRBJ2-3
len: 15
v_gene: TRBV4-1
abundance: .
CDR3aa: CASSQGGWPTDTQYF
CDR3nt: TGCGCCAGCAGCCAAGGGGGCTGGCCCACAGATACGCAGTATTTT

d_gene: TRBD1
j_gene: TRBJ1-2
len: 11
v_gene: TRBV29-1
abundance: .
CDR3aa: CSVRDSYGYTF
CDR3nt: TGCAGCGTTAGGGACAGCTATGGCTACACCTTC

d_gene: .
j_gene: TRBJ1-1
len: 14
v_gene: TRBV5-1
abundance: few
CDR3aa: CASSWAGGNTEAFF
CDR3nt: TGCGCCAGCAGCTGGGCCGGAGGGAACACTGAAGCTTTCTTT

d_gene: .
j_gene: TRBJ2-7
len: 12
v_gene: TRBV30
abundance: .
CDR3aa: CAWSKLGDEQYF
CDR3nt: TGTGCCTGGAGTAAACTCGGGGACGAGCAGTACTTC

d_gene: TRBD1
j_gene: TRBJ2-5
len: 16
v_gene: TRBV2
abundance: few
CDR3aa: CASKKGAGGEGETQYF
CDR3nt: TGTGCCAGCAAAAAGGGGGCAGGGGGCGAGGGGGAGACCCAGTACTTC

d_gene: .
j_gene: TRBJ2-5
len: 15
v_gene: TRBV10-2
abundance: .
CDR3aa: CASSESSGAGETQYF
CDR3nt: TGCGCCAGCAGTGAGTCCTCAGGGGCCGGAGAGACCCAGTACTTC

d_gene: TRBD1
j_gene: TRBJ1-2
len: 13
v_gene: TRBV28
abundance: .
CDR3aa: CASSPGGGYGYTF
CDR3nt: TGTGCCAGCAGCCCAGGGGGTGGCTATGGCTACACCTTC

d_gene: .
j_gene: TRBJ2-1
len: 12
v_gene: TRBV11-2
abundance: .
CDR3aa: CASSAGINEQFF
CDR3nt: TGTGCCAGCAGCGCAGGTATCAATGAGCAGTTCTTC

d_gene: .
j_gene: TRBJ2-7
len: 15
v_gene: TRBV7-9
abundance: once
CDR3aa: CASSLAGGHRGEQYF
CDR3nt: TGTGCCAGCAGCTTAGCCGGGGGGCACCGTGGCGAGCAGTACTTC

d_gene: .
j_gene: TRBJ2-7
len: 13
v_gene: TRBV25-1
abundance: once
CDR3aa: CASSEYSGGEQYF
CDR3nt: TGTGCCAGCAGTGAATATTCAGGGGGGGAGCAGTACTTC

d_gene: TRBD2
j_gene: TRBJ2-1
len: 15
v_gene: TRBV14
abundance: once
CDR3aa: CASSAGLPTYNEQFF
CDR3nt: TGTGCCAGCAGCGCGGGACTACCCACCTACAATGAGCAGTTCTTC

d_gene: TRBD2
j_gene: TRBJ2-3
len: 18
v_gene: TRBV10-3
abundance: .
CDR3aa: CAISESMVAGRDTDTQYF
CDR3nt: TGTGCCATCAGTGAGTCGATGGTAGCGGGGCGTGACACAGATACGCAGTATTTT

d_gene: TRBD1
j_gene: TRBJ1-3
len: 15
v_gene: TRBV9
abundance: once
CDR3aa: CASSVAQGNGNTIYF
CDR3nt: TGTGCCAGCAGCGTAGCACAGGGGAACGGAAACACCATATATTTT

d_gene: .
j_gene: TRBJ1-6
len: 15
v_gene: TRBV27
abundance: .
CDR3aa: CASSTRVTANSPLHF
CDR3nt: TGTGCCAGCAGTACCCGGGTCACTGCTAATTCACCCCTCCACTTT

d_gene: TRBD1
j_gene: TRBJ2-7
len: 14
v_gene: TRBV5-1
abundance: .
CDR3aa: CASSIEGAHDEQYF
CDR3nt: TGCGCCAGCAGCATAGAGGGGGCCCACGACGAGCAGTACTTC

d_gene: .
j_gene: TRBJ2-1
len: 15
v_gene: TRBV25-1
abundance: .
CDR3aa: CASSEYRGEGNEQFF
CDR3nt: TGTGCCAGCAGTGAATATAGGGGGGAGGGTAATGAGCAGTTCTTC

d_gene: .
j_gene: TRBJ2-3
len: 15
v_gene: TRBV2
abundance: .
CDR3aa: CASSERVPITDTQYF
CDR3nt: TGTGCCAGCAGTGAAAGAGTTCCAATCACAGATACGCAGTATTTT

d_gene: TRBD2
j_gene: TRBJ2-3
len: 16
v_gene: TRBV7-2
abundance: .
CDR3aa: CASSPPGLEYTDTQYF
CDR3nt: TGTGCCAGCAGCCCCCCGGGACTAGAATACACAGATACGCAGTATTTT

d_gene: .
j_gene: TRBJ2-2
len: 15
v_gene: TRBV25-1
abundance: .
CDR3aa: CASSATGMTPGELFF
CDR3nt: TGTGCCAGCAGTGCTACAGGGATGACGCCCGGGGAGCTGTTTTTT

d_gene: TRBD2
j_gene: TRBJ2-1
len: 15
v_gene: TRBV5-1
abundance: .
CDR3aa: CASSLLAGDSHEQFF
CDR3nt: TGCGCCAGCAGCTTACTAGCGGGAGATTCCCATGAGCAGTTCTTC

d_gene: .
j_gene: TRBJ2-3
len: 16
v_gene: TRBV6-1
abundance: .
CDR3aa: CASSDRRGYRTDTQYF
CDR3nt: TGTGCCAGCAGTGACCGGCGGGGTTACCGCACAGATACGCAGTATTTT

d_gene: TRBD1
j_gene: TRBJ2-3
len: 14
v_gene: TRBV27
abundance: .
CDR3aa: CAIATGIGTGTQYF
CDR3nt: TGTGCCATCGCGACAGGGATCGGAACGGGTACGCAGTATTTT

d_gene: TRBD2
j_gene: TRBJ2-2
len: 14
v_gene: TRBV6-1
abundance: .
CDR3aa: CVSSGTTDTGELFF
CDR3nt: TGTGTCAGCAGCGGGACTACAGACACCGGGGAGCTGTTTTTT

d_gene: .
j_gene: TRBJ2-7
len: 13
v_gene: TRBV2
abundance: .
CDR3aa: CAITPGRGNEQYF
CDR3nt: TGTGCCATCACCCCAGGGCGCGGAAACGAGCAGTACTTC

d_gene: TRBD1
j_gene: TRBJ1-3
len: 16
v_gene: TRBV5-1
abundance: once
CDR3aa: CASSPGDRGLGNTIYF
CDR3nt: TGCGCCAGCAGCCCCGGGGACAGGGGGCTAGGAAACACCATATATTTT

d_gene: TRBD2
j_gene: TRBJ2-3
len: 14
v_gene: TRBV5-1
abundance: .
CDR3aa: CASSLGGGADTQYF
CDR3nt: TGCGCCAGCAGCTTGGGCGGGGGTGCAGATACGCAGTATTTT

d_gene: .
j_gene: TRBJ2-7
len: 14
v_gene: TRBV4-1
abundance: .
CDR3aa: CASSQEGPAYEQYF
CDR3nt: TGCGCCAGCAGCCAAGAGGGCCCAGCCTACGAGCAGTACTTC

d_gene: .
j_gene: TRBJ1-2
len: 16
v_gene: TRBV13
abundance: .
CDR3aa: CASSSLQLGLNYGYTF
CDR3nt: TGTGCCAGCAGCTCTCTCCAGCTGGGGCTTAACTATGGCTACACCTTC

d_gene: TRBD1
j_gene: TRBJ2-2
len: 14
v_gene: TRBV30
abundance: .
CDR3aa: CAWIWQGETGELFF
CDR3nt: TGTGCCTGGATTTGGCAGGGGGAAACCGGGGAGCTGTTTTTT

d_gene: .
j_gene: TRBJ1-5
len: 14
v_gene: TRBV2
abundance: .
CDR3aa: CASSERGLNQPQHF
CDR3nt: TGTGCCAGCAGTGAGCGGGGGCTTAATCAGCCCCAGCATTTT

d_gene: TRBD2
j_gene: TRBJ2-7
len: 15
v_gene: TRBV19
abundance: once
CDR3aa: CASRTTSGGDYEQYF
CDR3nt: TGTGCCAGTAGAACTACTAGCGGGGGGGACTACGAGCAGTACTTC

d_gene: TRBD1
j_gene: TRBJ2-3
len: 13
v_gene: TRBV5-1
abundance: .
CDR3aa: CASSKGATDTQYF
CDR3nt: TGCGCCAGCAGTAAGGGGGCTACAGATACGCAGTATTTT

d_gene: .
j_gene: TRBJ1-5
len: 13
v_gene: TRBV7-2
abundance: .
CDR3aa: CASSPQGHQPQHF
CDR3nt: TGTGCCAGCAGCCCCCAGGGGCATCAGCCCCAGCATTTT

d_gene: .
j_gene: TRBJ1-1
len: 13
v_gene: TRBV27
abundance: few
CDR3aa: CAGAPQGDTEAFF
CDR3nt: TGTGCTGGGGCCCCTCAGGGCGACACTGAAGCTTTCTTT

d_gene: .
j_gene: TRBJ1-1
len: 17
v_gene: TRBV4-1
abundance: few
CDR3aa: CASSQGFQGSLDTEAFF
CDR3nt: TGCGCCAGCAGCCAAGGGTTTCAGGGTTCGTTGGACACTGAAGCTTTCTTT

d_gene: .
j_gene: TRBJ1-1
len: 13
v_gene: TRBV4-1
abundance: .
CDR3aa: CASSPSVVTEAFF
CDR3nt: TGCGCCAGCAGCCCGTCGGTGGTCACTGAAGCTTTCTTT

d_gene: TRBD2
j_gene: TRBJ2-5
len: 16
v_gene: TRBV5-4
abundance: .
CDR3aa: CASSSPTSGSEETQYF
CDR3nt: TGTGCCAGCAGCTCCCCGACTAGCGGGAGTGAAGAGACCCAGTACTTC